Only a few counts were recorded for the clone carrying this T cell receptor (beta chain). Its target is not known. Cells that had been cultured for 10 days were the source of isolated CD4+ T cells. Every participant took two doses of the BNT162b2 or mRNA-1273 vaccine. Nucleocapsid antibodies stayed negative before and after vaccination, showing no earlier SARS-CoV-2 infection. Method: immunoSEQ multiplex PCR; TCRdb's copy keeps in-frame clones and lacks some. The data show some 47,000 clones, 60% to 75% seen once. The data belong to a study of vaccination effects on CD4 cells after COVID-19. Notes on the study in general: Healthy vaccine recipients' vaccine-induced clones were almost all SARS-CoV-2 mono-reactive. Infection-derived and vaccine-derived clones contracted markedly late after vaccination.

Sequenced material: CD4+ T cells from PBMCs cultured without peptide, taken after COVID-19 vaccination. The TCR was taken from a human donor who received a COVID-19 vaccine.

The CDR3 DNA reads TGTGCCAGCAGCTTGGCGACTTGGGAGGCTGAAGCTTTCTTT. Translating it yields CASSLATWEAEAFF. The rearrangement links TRBV5-5 to TRBJ1-1; D is uncertain. Per germline, CDR1 SGHKS and CDR2 YYEKEE (reference sequence). The ends were cut back, 0 bases at V and 6 bases at J, with 12 bases in the middle. The CDR3 has 14 amino acids.